Presented here are 2 T cell receptor beta chains from one specimen sequenced in a study of shared clonotypes between healthy human individuals (dated by TCRdb to about 2020). CD8 naive samples were CD45RO-negative cells positively selected for CCR7, giving a CD45RA+CCR7+ population that excluded TemRA cells. The library was obtained by the immunoSEQ multiplex PCR assay. The table comes from immuneACCESS by way of TCRdb, which keeps in-frame sequences with V and J called. Part of the clones is missing from these tables; in studies checked, under half for an unresolved V gene and the rest for unknown reasons. The sample yields more than 2 million clones; around 93% were counted once. The ten largest account for over 1.5% of the sample. The sample consisted of naive CD8+ T cells from PBMCs. The cell subset or site label for this specimen denotes: CD45RA+CCR7+. All receptors come from a man between 18 and 29 years old in good health. Some clones in this sample may be carry-over from other donors' samples.

V usage is TRBV4-3 and J usage is TRBJ2-1; 9 nucleotides match TRBD2. Germline V gives CDR1 LGHNA, CDR2 YSLEER. The CDR3 length is 16 residues. With 0 bases clipped from V and 6 bases from J, the junction kept 6 bases outside the gene matches. The DNA for the CDR3 is TGCGCCAGCAGCCAAGACCCAGCGGGAGGTCGCAATGAGCAGTTCTTC. It codes for CASSQDPAGGRNEQFF.

The genes are TRBV4-1 and TRBJ1-5, with D possibly TRBD1 on 6 matching bases. Trimming pared 3 bases from V and 4 bases from J, leaving 16 bases between. Germline CDR1 MGHRA, CDR2 YSYEKL. This CDR3 spans 16 amino acids. CDR3 residues: CASSQATGTPNQPQHF. CDR3 DNA sequence: TGCGCCAGCAGCCAGGCTACCGGGACACCTAATCAGCCCCAGCATTTT.